This T cell receptor beta chain was obtained from a study of blood T cell repertoires in COVID-19. The wider study: Samples representing acute and convalescent COVID-19 were sourced from the United States, Italy and Spain. T cells, B-cell-depleted T cells, or PBMCs provided the cDNA or gDNA that served as material.

The CDR3 is 16 residues long. V lost 6 bases and J lost 0, with 14 bases in between. Looked up from germline, CDR1 is MDHEN and CDR2 is SYDVKM. Authors' processing steps: Amplification of reference gene primers was used by the study to estimate nucleated cell counts. TCRdb's copy holds only in-frame clones and misses some; the assay was immunoSEQ multiplex PCR. That table supplies the V and J calls and clone size; D and trimming were determined from the DNA. The sample records about 86,000 clones, around 87% being singletons. The receptor was derived from a human donor in a cohort sampled during active COVID-19. The chain employs TRBV28 and TRBJ2-2; no definite D call. Sequenced: peripheral blood. In DNA form, the CDR3 reads TGTGCCAGCAGCCTATCTAACGGAGCGAACACCGGGGAGCTGTTTTTT. As protein: CASSLSNGANTGELFF.